The TCR beta chain described here comes from a study of lymphopenia after photon versus proton radiotherapy. Overall study results and limits: Post-nadir TCR diversity decline inversely tracked overall survival among those who died. Under photons, naive T cells and diversity fell while effector/memory populations rose. After lymphocyte nadir, photon-treated repertoires showed oligoclonal expansion, especially CD8+ Temra. Authors raise, but do not show, better survival with proton therapy.

Data came from immunoSEQ multiplex PCR; TCRdb stores just in-frame clones and leaves some out. The sample has thousands of clones, 70% to 90% seen once. Details on this clone: No antigen is known for it.

Germline V gene data show CDR1 as SNHLY and CDR2 as FYNNEI. The junction had 5 bases not matched to a gene; V was cut back by 3 bases and J by 8 bases. The length of the CDR3 is 13 residues. This clonotype originated in an elderly man with cholangiocarcinoma. The input for sequencing was peripheral blood, taken from a patient treated with photon-based radiotherapy. The rearrangement links TRBV2 to TRBJ1-2; TRBD1 matches at 8 bases. As DNA, the CDR3 is TGTGCCAGCAGTGAGGGCAGGGGGCTAGGCTACACCTTC. It translates to CASSEGRGLGYTF.